The rows below give T cell receptor beta chains drawn from one sample of a study of T cells after yellow fever vaccination. TCRdb reanalysed the 5' RACE reads using MiXCR and keeps one entry per CDR3 protein. Here the sample spans approximately 330,000 distinct CDR3 sequences, under 15% being singletons. The specimen was CD4+ T cells sorted from PBMCs, collected 15 days after the yellow fever booster vaccination. The receptors derive from a young man who received the YFV17D yellow fever vaccine. Both conserved end residues are trimmed from each CDR3. A D gene is named only where the DNA matches it firmly.

D,V,J,CDR3
.,TRBV5-1,TRBJ1-4,ASSFGPAEKLF
TRBD1,TRBV7-2,TRBJ2-5,ASSLGAGGETQY
TRBD1,TRBV3-1,TRBJ1-1,ASSPTGGEAEAF
.,TRBV19,TRBJ2-6,ASSMTALVSGANVLT
TRBD2,TRBV7-3,TRBJ2-5,ASSLSPLGGETQY
TRBD2,TRBV5-1,TRBJ2-3,ASSFSSGGSTDTQY
TRBD1,TRBV9,TRBJ2-5,ASSQDRGMEETQY
.,TRBV5-1,TRBJ1-1,ASSEQQMNTEAF
.,TRBV5-6,TRBJ1-3,ASLDSSSGNTIY
TRBD1,TRBV20-1,TRBJ2-3,SARGPTGKDTQY
TRBD1,TRBV11-2,TRBJ1-4,ASSLPRQGHNEKLF
.,TRBV24-1,TRBJ2-1,ATSDFGSSQF
TRBD2,TRBV18,TRBJ2-1,ASSPGEGYNEQF
.,TRBV7-2,TRBJ1-2,ASSLGRDSRYGYT
.,TRBV11-3,TRBJ2-3,ASSPAGPPDTQY